The rows below give T cell receptor beta chains drawn from one sample of a study of blood T cell repertoires in COVID-19. Repertoires were generated with immunoSEQ multiplex PCR, while TCRdb's copy carries only in-frame clones and drops some. The table shows 75,000 to 95,000 clones, with around three quarters occurring only once. The specimen was peripheral blood. Every receptor here comes from a woman aged 55-70 years in a cohort sampled during active or convalescent COVID-19. CDR3s leave out the opening cysteine and the closing phenylalanine or tryptophan. Each record gives: CDR3 protein, D gene, V gene, J gene, CDR3 length. D genes are given only for firm matches.

CDR3: ASSLNRGGSTYEQY; D: -; V: TRBV5-4; J: TRBJ2-7; length: 14
CDR3: ASSLIGGGSYEQY; D: -; V: TRBV7-2; J: TRBJ2-7; length: 13
CDR3: ASSLVVSGNYGYT; D: -; V: TRBV5-4; J: TRBJ1-2; length: 13
CDR3: ASSLVAAGEYEQY; D: TRBD2; V: TRBV7-2; J: TRBJ2-7; length: 13
CDR3: ASRRMDQPQH; D: -; V: TRBV2; J: TRBJ1-5; length: 10
CDR3: ASSLWDRDNSPLH; D: TRBD1; V: TRBV3-1/TRBV3-2; J: TRBJ1-6; length: 13
CDR3: ASSLEFRNTGELF; D: -; V: TRBV5-1; J: TRBJ2-2; length: 13
CDR3: ASSQGGAPYYNEQF; D: -; V: TRBV14; J: TRBJ2-1; length: 14
CDR3: ASSATGGYGYT; D: TRBD1; V: TRBV2; J: TRBJ1-2; length: 11
CDR3: ASSLSPGSSYEQY; D: -; V: TRBV7-3; J: TRBJ2-7; length: 13
CDR3: ASSKATGGAETQY; D: TRBD1; V: TRBV4-1; J: TRBJ2-5; length: 13
CDR3: ASSVGQGDIANYGYT; D: TRBD1; V: TRBV9; J: TRBJ1-2; length: 15
CDR3: ASSPQGGLPSEQY; D: -; V: TRBV7-9; J: TRBJ2-7; length: 13
CDR3: ASSQELAGNTIY; D: -; V: TRBV4-3; J: TRBJ1-3; length: 12
CDR3: ASSVALGEQY; D: -; V: TRBV9; J: TRBJ2-7; length: 10
CDR3: ASSFTRQESPLH; D: -; V: TRBV7-8; J: TRBJ1-6; length: 12
CDR3: ASSPGQGWEQF; D: TRBD1; V: TRBV9; J: TRBJ2-1; length: 11
CDR3: ASSLGGAASGGQETQY; D: TRBD2; V: TRBV5-1; J: TRBJ2-5; length: 16
CDR3: ASSLRQGSYEQY; D: -; V: TRBV5-1; J: TRBJ2-7; length: 12
CDR3: ASSYRGEGNEKLF; D: TRBD1; V: TRBV3-1/TRBV3-2; J: TRBJ1-4; length: 13
CDR3: ASSLDLREWASNTGELF; D: TRBD2; V: TRBV11-2; J: TRBJ2-2; length: 17
CDR3: ASSQVEGASEKLF; D: TRBD1; V: TRBV4-2; J: TRBJ1-4; length: 13
CDR3: SVRASGANVLT; D: -; V: TRBV29-1; J: TRBJ2-6; length: 11
CDR3: ASSLGLSGGF; D: -; V: TRBV7-8; J: TRBJ2-1; length: 10
CDR3: ASSTLLGEQY; D: -; V: TRBV11-2; J: TRBJ2-7; length: 10
CDR3: ASSLFGGSYGYT; D: -; V: TRBV7-8; J: TRBJ1-2; length: 12